This is a list of T cell receptor beta chains from one sample in a study of T-cell reconstitution after alpha-beta-depleted transplantation in children. TCRdb re-called the PCR reads with MiXCR, one entry per CDR3 protein. The table lists around 300,000 distinct CDR3 sequences, around 9.1% of them singletons, with 7.5% in the top ten. The source material was PBMCs, sampled before TCRalphabeta/CD19-depleted stem cell transplant. These receptors were collected from a boy under two years old with acute myeloid leukemia, due to receive a stem cell transplant. CDR3s include the opening cysteine and the closing phenylalanine or tryptophan. Clone sizes are given selectively: once, few, many, or a class where the clone is expanded.

J gene	V gene	clone size	CDR3 protein
TRBJ2-5	TRBV7-2	-	CASSPGIAAQYF
TRBJ2-3	TRBV7-2	-	CASSLSLLRRATDTQYF
TRBJ1-2	TRBV28	many	CASTPQRGYGYTF
TRBJ1-2	TRBV12-3/TRBV12-4	few	CASSPPGTGRSYGYTF
TRBJ2-7	TRBV13	many	CASSSRQWHEQYF
TRBJ1-4	TRBV12-3/TRBV12-4	many	CASSFTGGNEKLFF
TRBJ2-4	TRBV20-1	-	CCAREGQAGAKNIQYF
TRBJ1-3	TRBV18	many	CASSPGTPGNTIYF
TRBJ2-1	TRBV27	-	CASRRTSGRRNEQFF
TRBJ1-1	TRBV2	-	CASSESGITEAFF
TRBJ2-5	TRBV20-1	many	CSAAGSQETQYF
TRBJ2-3	TRBV29-1	many	CSVFGQGGKDTQYF
TRBJ2-3	TRBV20-1	many	CSAETRLNGGGAADTQYF
TRBJ2-2	TRBV20-1	many	CSATPGTANTGELFF
TRBJ1-4	TRBV11-2	many	CASSWGATLGEKLFF
TRBJ2-1	TRBV12-3/TRBV12-4	many	CASSPGQGLNEQFF
TRBJ2-1	TRBV19	many	CASSIAEAGVGYEQFF
TRBJ1-2	TRBV4-3	many	CASSQIEGGWGYTF
TRBJ2-2	TRBV6-5	many	CASSLLAGANTGELFF